The rows below give T cell receptor beta chains drawn from one sample of a study of T-cell memory formation after mild COVID-19. Via MiXCR, TCRdb re-called the 5' RACE reads, giving one row per CDR3 protein. The repertoire includes fewer than 350,000 distinct CDR3 sequences, about 20% of them detected once, and 20% to 25% sits in the top ten. Source material: PBMCs or a T cell subset sorted from them (not recorded which). These receptor sequences come from a man in his late teens or twenties who had mild COVID-19 (a few samples of this study predate the infection). Cell type and time point are not known. The CDR3 runs from the conserved cysteine through the conserved F or W. D genes are given only for firm matches. Clone size is given for some rows only: seen once, a few or many times, or a class if the clone is expanded.

J | D | V | size | CDR3 | DNA
TRBJ2-1 | TRBD2 | TRBV3-1 | . | CASSQEMLAGGYEQFF | TGTGCCAGCAGCCAAGAAATGCTAGCGGGGGGCTATGAGCAGTTCTTC
TRBJ2-5 | TRBD2 | TRBV20-1 | few | CSANPSGVRETQYF | TGCAGTGCTAACCCGAGCGGGGTTCGAGAGACCCAGTACTTC
TRBJ2-5 | TRBD1 | TRBV28 | few | CASSFAGGLETQYF | TGTGCCAGCAGTTTCGCAGGGGGTTTGGAGACCCAGTACTTC
TRBJ1-1 | . | TRBV21-1 | . | CASDTLRMNTEAFF | TGTGCCAGCGACACCCTCCGGATGAACACTGAAGCTTTCTTT
TRBJ2-1 | TRBD2 | TRBV5-1 | few | CASSLATGGEQDEQFF | TGCGCCAGCAGCTTGGCGACGGGGGGAGAGCAGGATGAGCAGTTCTTC
TRBJ1-2 | TRBD1 | TRBV7-6 | . | CASSRMDRGGHGYTF | TGTGCCAGCAGCCGGATGGACAGGGGGGGCCATGGCTACACCTTC
TRBJ2-1 | . | TRBV7-6 | few | CASSWEGSKPPYNEQFF | TGTGCCAGCAGCTGGGAAGGGTCAAAACCCCCCTACAATGAGCAGTTCTTC
TRBJ2-1 | TRBD2 | TRBV7-8 | . | CASSYPLAGIYNEQFF | TGTGCCAGCAGCTACCCCCTAGCGGGCATATACAATGAGCAGTTCTTC
TRBJ2-5 | TRBD2 | TRBV7-2 | . | CASSLLRSSGGKYF | TGTGCCAGCAGCTTACTAAGGTCTAGCGGGGGGAAATACTTC
TRBJ2-1 | . | TRBV30 | . | CAWSTAGISQFF | TGTGCCTGGAGTACTGCAGGGATTTCCCAGTTCTTC
TRBJ1-3 | . | TRBV10-3 | . | CAISESVRAEFSGNTIYF | TGTGCCATCAGTGAGTCGGTCAGGGCCGAATTCTCTGGAAACACCATATATTTT
TRBJ1-5 | TRBD1 | TRBV20-1 | . | CSARVGTGREPQHF | TGCAGTGCTAGAGTTGGGACAGGGAGGGAGCCCCAGCATTTT
TRBJ1-4 | . | TRBV5-4 | . | CASSRTVALATNEKLFF | TGTGCCAGCAGCCGGACCGTGGCCCTTGCAACTAATGAAAAACTGTTTTTT
TRBJ2-3 | . | TRBV7-3 | few | CASSLQGIGTDTQYF | TGTGCCAGCAGCTTGCAGGGGATAGGTACAGATACGCAGTATTTT
TRBJ2-3 | . | TRBV7-8 | many | CASSSRTDTQYF | TGTGCCAGCAGCTCACGCACAGATACGCAGTATTTT
TRBJ2-2 | . | TRBV4-1 | few | CASSPHSTGRLNTGELFF | TGCGCCAGCAGCCCCCATTCAACAGGACGTCTGAACACCGGGGAGCTGTTTTTT
TRBJ2-3 | . | TRBV4-3 | . | CASSQEPWGTDTQYF | TGCGCCAGCAGCCAAGAACCCTGGGGCACAGATACGCAGTATTTT
TRBJ2-1 | TRBD2 | TRBV9 | . | CASSPQIAGGGNEQFF | TGTGCCAGCAGCCCTCAGATAGCGGGGGGCGGCAATGAGCAGTTCTTC
TRBJ1-6 | . | TRBV7-7 | . | CASSLASRVSPLHF | TGTGCTAGCAGCTTAGCGAGTAGGGTTTCACCCCTCCACTTT
TRBJ1-3 | . | TRBV2 | . | CASSAGAGNTIYF | TGTGCCAGCAGTGCCGGCGCTGGAAACACCATATATTTT
TRBJ1-1 | . | TRBV10-3 | . | CAISLQGGNTEAFF | TGTGCCATCAGTTTACAGGGTGGGAACACTGAAGCTTTCTTT
TRBJ2-1 | TRBD2 | TRBV5-1 | . | CASSSASGAYNEQFF | TGCGCCAGCAGCTCTGCTAGCGGGGCCTACAATGAGCAGTTCTTC
TRBJ2-7 | TRBD1 | TRBV7-9 | few | CASSWDRGDYEQYF | TGTGCCAGCAGCTGGGACAGGGGGGACTACGAGCAGTACTTC
TRBJ1-4 | . | TRBV2 | . | CASTTNEKLFF | TGTGCCAGCACTACTAATGAAAAACTGTTTTTT
TRBJ2-1 | TRBD2 | TRBV20-1 | few | CSATTSGGPLSYNEQFF | TGCAGTGCCACAACTAGCGGGGGGCCCCTCTCCTACAATGAGCAGTTCTTC
TRBJ2-7 | TRBD1 | TRBV5-1 | few | CASSAAGTGANEQYF | TGCGCCAGCAGCGCAGCCGGGACAGGGGCCAACGAGCAGTACTTC
TRBJ2-6 | . | TRBV7-2 | few | CASSWGRPSRGANVLTF | TGTGCCAGCAGCTGGGGACGGCCAAGCAGGGGGGCCAACGTCCTGACTTTC
TRBJ1-2 | . | TRBV7-2 | . | CASSLAAGGPGGGYTF | TGTGCCAGCAGCTTAGCGGCTGGGGGCCCTGGTGGTGGCTACACCTTC
TRBJ2-5 | . | TRBV20-1 | . | CSANQAGGQTQYF | TGCAGTGCTAACCAGGCAGGGGGGCAGACCCAGTACTTC
TRBJ2-5 | . | TRBV20-1 | few | CSASHRQETQYF | TGCAGTGCTAGTCACAGACAAGAGACCCAGTACTTC
TRBJ2-2 | TRBD2 | TRBV20-1 | . | CGTSGANTGELFF | TGCGGGACTAGCGGGGCTAACACCGGGGAGCTGTTTTTT
TRBJ1-3 | . | TRBV5-1 | . | CASSPGATPSGNTIYF | TGCGCCAGCAGCCCGGGAGCGACCCCCTCTGGAAACACCATATATTTT
TRBJ2-3 | TRBD1 | TRBV18 | . | CASLGQGGGDTQYF | TGTGCCAGCTTAGGACAGGGCGGTGGTGATACGCAGTATTTT
TRBJ1-2 | TRBD1 | TRBV28 | . | CASSTGQGASVYGYTF | TGTGCCAGCAGTACCGGACAGGGGGCCAGCGTTTATGGCTACACCTTC
TRBJ1-1 | . | TRBV29-1 | . | CSVGFMNTEAFF | TGCAGCGTTGGGTTTATGAACACTGAAGCTTTCTTT
TRBJ2-1 | TRBD2 | TRBV4-3 | few | CASSPSPLAGGRLGNEQFF | TGCGCCAGCAGCCCCAGTCCCCTAGCGGGGGGAAGGCTGGGCAATGAGCAGTTCTTC
TRBJ2-1 | TRBD2 | TRBV3-1 | . | CASRYTLTSGYNEQFF | TGTGCCAGCAGGTATACCCTCACTAGCGGGTACAATGAGCAGTTCTTC
TRBJ2-7 | . | TRBV14 | . | CASSIRDASSYEQYF | TGTGCCAGCAGCATAAGGGATGCCAGCTCCTACGAGCAGTACTTC
TRBJ2-7 | TRBD1 | TRBV7-9 | few | CASSPRGREQYF | TGTGCCAGCAGCCCCAGGGGGCGGGAGCAGTACTTC
TRBJ1-1 | . | TRBV20-1 | . | CSAVVQLNTEAFF | TGCAGTGCCGTAGTACAGTTGAACACTGAAGCTTTCTTT
TRBJ1-2 | TRBD1 | TRBV3-1 | . | CASSSAGGESNYGYTF | TGTGCCAGCAGTTCCGCAGGGGGCGAGTCAAACTATGGCTACACCTTC
TRBJ1-1 | . | TRBV6-5 | . | CASSNPEWGPEAFF | TGTGCCAGCAGCAACCCCGAGTGGGGACCTGAAGCTTTCTTT
TRBJ1-1 | TRBD1 | TRBV20-1 | . | CSAGTLDRRDTEAFF | TGCAGTGCTGGGACTTTGGACAGGAGAGACACTGAAGCTTTCTTT
TRBJ1-5 | . | TRBV4-1 | . | CASSPRQANQPQHF | TGCGCCAGCAGCCCCCGACAGGCCAATCAGCCCCAGCATTTT
TRBJ2-1 | . | TRBV11-2 | few | CASSLDPGRGDEQFF | TGTGCCAGCAGCTTAGATCCGGGCAGGGGAGATGAGCAGTTCTTC
TRBJ2-2 | . | TRBV27 | . | CASSFTVNTGELFF | TGTGCCAGCAGTTTTACGGTGAACACCGGGGAGCTGTTTTTT
TRBJ2-3 | . | TRBV5-1 | . | CASSPALAYTQYF | TGCGCCAGCAGCCCCGCTCTAGCTTATACGCAGTATTTT
TRBJ1-1 | . | TRBV6-1 | few | CASSERTQNTEAFF | TGTGCCAGCAGTGAAAGGACACAGAACACTGAAGCTTTCTTT
TRBJ2-5 | . | TRBV6-5 | . | CASSYSGFQETQYF | TGTGCCAGCAGTTACTCGGGGTTCCAAGAGACCCAGTACTTC
TRBJ2-1 | . | TRBV7-2 | . | CASSPVRTSSYNEQFF | TGTGCCAGCAGCCCAGTGCGTACCAGCTCCTACAATGAGCAGTTCTTC